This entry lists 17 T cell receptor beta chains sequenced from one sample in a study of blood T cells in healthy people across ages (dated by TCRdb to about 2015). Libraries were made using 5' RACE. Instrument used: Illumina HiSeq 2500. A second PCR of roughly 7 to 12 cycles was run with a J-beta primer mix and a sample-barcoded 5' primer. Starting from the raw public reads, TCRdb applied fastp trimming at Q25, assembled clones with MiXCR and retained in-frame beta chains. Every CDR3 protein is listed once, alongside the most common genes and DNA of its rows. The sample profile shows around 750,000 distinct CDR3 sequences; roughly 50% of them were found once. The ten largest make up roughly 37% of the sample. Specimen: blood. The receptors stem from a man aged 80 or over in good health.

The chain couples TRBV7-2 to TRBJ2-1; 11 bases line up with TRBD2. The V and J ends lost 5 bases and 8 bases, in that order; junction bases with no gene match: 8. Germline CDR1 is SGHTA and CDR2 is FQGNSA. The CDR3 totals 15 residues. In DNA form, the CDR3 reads TGTGCCAGCAGCCTAACTAGCGGGAGTCGGGATGAGCAGTTCTTC. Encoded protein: CASSLTSGSRDEQFF.

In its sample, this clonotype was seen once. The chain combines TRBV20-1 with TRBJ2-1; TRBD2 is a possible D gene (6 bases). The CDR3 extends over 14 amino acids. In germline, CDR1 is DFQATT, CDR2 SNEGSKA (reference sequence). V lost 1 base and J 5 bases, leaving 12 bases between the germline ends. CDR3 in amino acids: CSARALASHNEQFF. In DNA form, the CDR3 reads TGCAGTGCTAGAGCGCTAGCGTCCCACAATGAGCAGTTCTTC.

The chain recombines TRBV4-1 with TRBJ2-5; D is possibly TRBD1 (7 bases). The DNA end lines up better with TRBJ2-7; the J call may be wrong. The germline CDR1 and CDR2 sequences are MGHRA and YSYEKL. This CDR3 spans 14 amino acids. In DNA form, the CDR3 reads TGCGCCAGCAGCCAGACTAGGGACAGTGGCGAGCAGTACTTC. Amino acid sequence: CASSQTRDSGEQYF.

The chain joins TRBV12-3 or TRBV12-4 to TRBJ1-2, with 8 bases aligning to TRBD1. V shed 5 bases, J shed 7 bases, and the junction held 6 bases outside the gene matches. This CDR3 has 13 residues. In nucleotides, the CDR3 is TGTGCCAGCAGTCGACAGGGGACGGGTGGCTACACCTTC. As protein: CASSRQGTGGYTF.

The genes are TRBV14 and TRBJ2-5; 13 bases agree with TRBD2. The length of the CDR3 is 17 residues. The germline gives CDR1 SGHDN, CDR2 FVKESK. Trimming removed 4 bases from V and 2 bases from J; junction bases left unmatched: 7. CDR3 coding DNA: TGTGCCAGCAGCCGGGGACTAGCGGGAAGTCGGCAAGAGACCCAGTACTTC. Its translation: CASSRGLAGSRQETQYF.

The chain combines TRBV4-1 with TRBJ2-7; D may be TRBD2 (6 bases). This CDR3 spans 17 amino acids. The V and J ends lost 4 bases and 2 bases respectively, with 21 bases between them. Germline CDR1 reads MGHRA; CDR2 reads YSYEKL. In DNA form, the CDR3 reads TGCGCCAGCAGCCCCCCCGTGGGAGGTCTTGGCACCTACGAGCAGTACTTC. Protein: CASSPPVGGLGTYEQYF.

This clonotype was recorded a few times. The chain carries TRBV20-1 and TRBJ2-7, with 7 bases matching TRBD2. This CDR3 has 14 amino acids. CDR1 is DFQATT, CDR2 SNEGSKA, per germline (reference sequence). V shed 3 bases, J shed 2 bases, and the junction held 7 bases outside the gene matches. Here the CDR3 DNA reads TGCAGTGCTAGGAGGCTAGCGGTAACCTACGAGCAGTACTTC. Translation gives CSARRLAVTYEQYF.

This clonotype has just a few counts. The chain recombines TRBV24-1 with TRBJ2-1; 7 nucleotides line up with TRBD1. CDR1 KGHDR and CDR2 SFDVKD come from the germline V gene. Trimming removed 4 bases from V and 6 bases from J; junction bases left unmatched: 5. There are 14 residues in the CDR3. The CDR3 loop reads CATSDPTGFNEQFF. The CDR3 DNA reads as TGTGCCACCAGTGACCCGACAGGGTTCAATGAGCAGTTCTTC.

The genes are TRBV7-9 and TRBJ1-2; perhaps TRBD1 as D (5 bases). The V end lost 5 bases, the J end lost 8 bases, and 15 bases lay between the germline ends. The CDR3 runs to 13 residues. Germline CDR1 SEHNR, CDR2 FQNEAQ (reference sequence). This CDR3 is CASSPGVGQGYTF. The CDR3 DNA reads TGTGCCAGCAGCCCGGGGGTGGGGCAGGGCTACACCTTC.

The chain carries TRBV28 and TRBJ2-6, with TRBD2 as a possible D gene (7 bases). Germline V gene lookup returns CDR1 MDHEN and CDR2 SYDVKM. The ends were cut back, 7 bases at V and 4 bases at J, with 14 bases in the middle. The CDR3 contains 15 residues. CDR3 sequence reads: CASTSRGPGANVLTF. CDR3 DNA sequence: TGTGCCAGCACGTCGCGGGGGCCGGGGGCCAACGTCCTGACTTTC.

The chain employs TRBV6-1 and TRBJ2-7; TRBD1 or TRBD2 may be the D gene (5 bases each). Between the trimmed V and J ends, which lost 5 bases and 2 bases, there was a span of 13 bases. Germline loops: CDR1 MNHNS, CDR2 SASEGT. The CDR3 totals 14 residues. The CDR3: CASSIRQTTYEQYF. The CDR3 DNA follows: TGTGCCAGCAGTATCCGACAGACTACCTACGAGCAGTACTTC.

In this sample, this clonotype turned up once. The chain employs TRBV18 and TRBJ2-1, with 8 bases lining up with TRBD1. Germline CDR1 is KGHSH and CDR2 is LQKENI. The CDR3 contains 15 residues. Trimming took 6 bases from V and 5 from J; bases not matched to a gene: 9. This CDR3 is CASSTGGPPNNEQFF. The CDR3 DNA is TGTGCCAGCTCCACAGGGGGACCTCCGAACAATGAGCAGTTCTTC.

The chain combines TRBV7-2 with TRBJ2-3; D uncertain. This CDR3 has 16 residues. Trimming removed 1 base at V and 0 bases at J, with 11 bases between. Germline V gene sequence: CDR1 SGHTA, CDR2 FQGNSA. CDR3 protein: CASSLDNGLSTDTQYF. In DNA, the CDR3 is TGTGCCAGCAGCTTAGATAACGGTTTGAGCACAGATACGCAGTATTTT.

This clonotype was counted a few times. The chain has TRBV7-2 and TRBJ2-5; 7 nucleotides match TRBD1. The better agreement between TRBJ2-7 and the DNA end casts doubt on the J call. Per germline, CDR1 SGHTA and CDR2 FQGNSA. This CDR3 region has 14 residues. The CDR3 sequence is CASSLRGTVYEQYF. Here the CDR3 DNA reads TGTGCCAGCAGCTTACGTGGGACAGTCTACGAGCAGTACTTC.

CDR3 DNA sequence: TGTGCCAGCAGCCACAGGGCCTGGGATGAAAAACTGTTTTTT. Translating gives CASSHRAWDEKLFF. The genes are TRBV6-4 and TRBJ1-4; TRBD1 might be the D (6 bases). The CDR3 loop spans 14 amino acids. Trimming took off 6 bases at V and 6 bases at J, with 14 bases between the two ends. Germline values: CDR1 MRHNA, CDR2 SNTAGT.

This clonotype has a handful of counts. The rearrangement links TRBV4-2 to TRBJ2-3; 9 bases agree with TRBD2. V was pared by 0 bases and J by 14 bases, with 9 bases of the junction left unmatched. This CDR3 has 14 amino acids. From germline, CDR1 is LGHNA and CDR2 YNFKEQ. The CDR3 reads CASSQDSGSGYAYF. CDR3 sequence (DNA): TGTGCCAGCAGCCAAGATAGCGGGAGTGGATACGCGTATTTT.

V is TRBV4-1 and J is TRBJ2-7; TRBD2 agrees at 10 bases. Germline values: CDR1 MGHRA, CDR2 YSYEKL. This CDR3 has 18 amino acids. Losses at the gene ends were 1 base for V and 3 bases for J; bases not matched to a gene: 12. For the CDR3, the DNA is TGCGCCAGCAGCCAAGCCGGGGCTAGCGGGAGTGGTGGCTACGAGCAGTACTTC. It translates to CASSQAGASGSGGYEQYF.